The 5 T cell receptor beta chains listed next were all sequenced from one sample in a study of blood T cells in healthy people across ages. Sample-barcoded 5' priming and a J-beta primer mix drove a second PCR of roughly 7 to 11 cycles. TCRdb processed the 5' RACE reads anew with MiXCR; each CDR3 protein has one entry. The profile covers about 1.6 million distinct CDR3 sequences, with almost 35% appearing a single time and approximately 10% taken by the ten largest. The sequencing input was blood. The receptors here all came from a woman in her thirties in good health.

This clonotype was found a few times. The chain carries TRBV11-2 and TRBJ2-1; D may be TRBD2 (5 bases). V lost 0 bases and J 13 bases, leaving 10 bases between the germline ends. Germline CDR1 SGHAT, CDR2 FQNNGV. This CDR3 has 12 amino acids. This CDR3 is CASSLERGLQFF. CDR3 sequence (DNA): TGTGCCAGCAGCTTAGAAAGAGGGCTACAGTTCTTC.

This clonotype was picked up many times. This chain connects TRBV29-1 to TRBJ2-7; D is ambiguous. V was shortened by 7 bases and J by 2 bases, with 9 bases between the two germline ends. The germline CDR1 and CDR2 sequences are SQVTM and ANQGSEA. This CDR3 has 11 residues. The CDR3 nucleotides are TGCAGCGCATCCAGCACCTACGAGCAGTACTTC. This sequence encodes CSASSTYEQYF.

V gene TRBV5-1 combines with J gene TRBJ1-2; 8 positions agree with TRBD1. The CDR3 consists of 16 residues. Per the germline V gene, CDR1 is SGHRS and CDR2 is YFSETQ. V lost 0 bases, J lost 4 bases, and 8 bases stayed unmatched. CDR3 protein: CASSLGGTGLSYGYTF. The CDR3 DNA follows: TGCGCCAGCAGCTTGGGTGGGACAGGCCTATCCTATGGCTACACCTTC.

This clonotype showed up just a few times. This chain joins TRBV12-3 or TRBV12-4 and TRBJ1-2, with D unresolved. The CDR3 length is 14 residues. With 6 bases removed from V and 7 bases from J, the gap between germline ends came to 18 bases. The CDR3 loop reads CASSTGPTHRGYTF. The CDR3 region has the DNA TGTGCCAGCAGCACCGGGCCCACACACCGTGGCTACACCTTC.

In this sample, this clonotype turned up a few times. This chain connects TRBV4-1 to TRBJ2-2; 11 bases agree with TRBD1. CDR1 MGHRA and CDR2 YSYEKL come from the germline V gene. This CDR3 has 18 amino acids. Trimming at V came to 0 bases and at J to 8 bases, leaving 11 bases not matched to a gene. CDR3 in DNA: TGCGCCAGCAGCCAAGATAATTGGAGGACAGGGGGCGGGGGGGAGCTGTTTTTT. It is translated as CASSQDNWRTGGGGELFF.